This is a list of T cell receptor beta chains from one sample in a study of cytomegalovirus exposure and HLA in healthy donors. The table came from immunoSEQ multiplex PCR; TCRdb's copy has only in-frame clones and leaves some out. This table holds about 160,000 clones, roughly 80% found once. The specimen was PBMCs. These receptors originate from a man between 25 and 39 years old in good health and CMV-seronegative. CDR3s include the opening cysteine and the closing phenylalanine or tryptophan. A D gene is named only where the DNA matches it firmly. Clone size, where shown, is once, few, many, or a class for clones that have expanded.

D,J,size,V,CDR3,DNA
TRBD1,TRBJ1-5,-,TRBV28,CASSSDRANSNQPQHF,TGTGCCAGCAGTTCCGACAGGGCAAATAGCAATCAGCCCCAGCATTTT
TRBD2,TRBJ2-7,-,TRBV19,CAGSGGPGLAGVQYEQYF,TGTGCCGGTAGCGGGGGGCCGGGACTAGCGGGAGTCCAGTACGAGCAGTACTTC
-,TRBJ1-2,few,TRBV28,CASSWTEGLANYGYTF,TGTGCCAGCAGCTGGACAGAAGGCCTAGCTAACTATGGCTACACCTTC
TRBD1,TRBJ1-2,-,TRBV25-1,CASSDPTTGVSYGYTF,TGTGCCAGCAGTGATCCAACGACAGGGGTCTCCTATGGCTACACCTTC
-,TRBJ1-2,-,TRBV5-4,CASSLDRNYGYTF,TGTGCCAGCAGCTTGGACAGGAACTATGGCTACACCTTC
TRBD2,TRBJ2-3,-,TRBV19,CASSNSPSGGGPDTQYF,TGTGCCAGTAGTAACTCACCCAGCGGGGGGGGCCCAGATACGCAGTATTTT
-,TRBJ2-6,-,TRBV28,CASTWDISSGANVLTF,TGTGCCAGCACCTGGGACATTAGCTCTGGGGCCAACGTCCTGACTTTC
TRBD1,TRBJ1-4,once,TRBV9,CASSAADRGKTKLFF,TGTGCCAGCAGCGCCGCCGACAGGGGGAAAACAAAACTGTTTTTT
-,TRBJ1-2,-,TRBV19,CASRATGYGYTF,TGTGCCAGTAGGGCAACGGGCTATGGCTACACCTTC
TRBD2,TRBJ2-7,-,TRBV4-3,CASSQDGLAGNEQYF,TGCGCCAGCAGCCAAGACGGACTAGCGGGTAACGAGCAGTACTTC
TRBD1,TRBJ2-1,-,TRBV28,CASSPPPTGTSYNEQFF,TGTGCCAGCAGTCCACCCCCGACAGGGACCTCCTACAATGAGCAGTTCTTC
-,TRBJ1-4,-,TRBV4-1,CASSQGGRSRPTNEKLFF,TGCGCCAGCAGCCAGGGGGGAAGGAGTAGGCCAACTAATGAAAAACTGTTTTTT
TRBD1,TRBJ2-7,few,TRBV19,CASTRQGSYEQYF,TGTGCCAGTACCCGACAGGGGTCCTACGAGCAGTACTTC
-,TRBJ1-1,few,TRBV2,CASSRQENTEAFF,TGTGCCAGCTCTAGACAGGAAAACACTGAAGCTTTCTTT
TRBD1,TRBJ1-2,-,TRBV19,CASRGQGLVDGYTF,TGTGCCAGTCGAGGACAGGGGCTTGTGGATGGCTACACCTTC
-,TRBJ2-7,-,TRBV25-1,CASSEYDNYEQYF,TGTGCCAGCAGTGAATACGATAATTACGAGCAGTACTTC
TRBD2,TRBJ2-1,-,TRBV27,CASSSQAGGIYNEQFF,TGTGCCAGCAGTTCCCAAGCGGGGGGGATATACAATGAGCAGTTCTTC
-,TRBJ2-1,-,TRBV6-5,CARLGGPNNEQFF,TGTGCCCGCCTCGGAGGACCGAACAATGAGCAGTTCTTC
-,TRBJ1-5,-,TRBV6-5,CASSYGGLHQPQHF,TGTGCCAGCAGTTACGGGGGCCTTCATCAGCCCCAGCATTTT
-,TRBJ1-5,-,TRBV23-1,CASSLCPCGLASSNQPQHF,TGCGCCAGCAGCCTGTGCCCCTGCGGGCTGGCATCTAGCAATCAGCCCCAGCATTTT
-,TRBJ1-4,-,TRBV28,CASSLYRGREKLFF,TGTGCCAGCAGTTTATACCGAGGAAGAGAAAAACTGTTTTTT
TRBD1,TRBJ2-7,-,TRBV10-3,CAISGTVAYEQYF,TGTGCCATCAGCGGGACAGTAGCCTACGAGCAGTACTTC
TRBD2,TRBJ2-3,-,TRBV6-1,CASSGLAGGPDTQYF,TGTGCCAGCAGTGGACTAGCGGGGGGGCCAGATACGCAGTATTTT
-,TRBJ2-2,once,TRBV19,CASNLEPNTGELFF,TGTGCCAGTAATTTGGAGCCGAACACCGGGGAGCTGTTTTTT
TRBD1,TRBJ1-5,-,TRBV15,CATPIETGGLLRYQPQHF,TGTGCCACCCCTATAGAGACAGGGGGGTTGTTGAGGTATCAGCCCCAGCATTTT
-,TRBJ2-3,-,TRBV7-2,CASSSLGGDSTDTQYF,TGTGCCAGCAGCAGCTTAGGGGGGGATAGCACAGATACGCAGTATTTT
TRBD1,TRBJ1-1,-,TRBV19,CASSFGTGNTEAFF,TGTGCCAGTAGTTTCGGGACAGGGAACACTGAAGCTTTCTTT
-,TRBJ1-5,-,TRBV6-5,CASSSSTGSGNQPQHF,TGTGCTAGCAGTTCCTCGACGGGTTCAGGCAATCAGCCCCAGCATTTT
TRBD1,TRBJ2-6,-,TRBV27,CASSFYGTGPGANVLTF,TGTGCCAGCAGTTTTTACGGGACAGGGCCTGGGGCCAACGTCCTGACTTTC
-,TRBJ2-7,-,TRBV2,CASSVRGKPYEQYF,TGTGCCAGCAGTGTCCGCGGGAAACCCTACGAGCAGTACTTC
TRBD1,TRBJ1-1,-,TRBV6-6,CASSTRQGGTEAFF,TGTGCCAGCAGTACCCGACAGGGTGGGACTGAAGCTTTCTTT
-,TRBJ2-7,-,TRBV6-6,CATEIPSSYEQYF,TGTGCCACCGAGATACCTAGCTCCTACGAGCAGTACTTC
-,TRBJ1-1,-,TRBV18,CASSPSSQMNTEAFF,TGTGCCAGCTCACCGTCCAGTCAGATGAACACTGAAGCTTTCTTT
-,TRBJ2-3,-,TRBV6-5,CASSLNGGSTDTQYF,TGTGCCAGCAGCCTTAATGGGGGCTCCACAGATACGCAGTATTTT
TRBD1,TRBJ1-2,-,TRBV7-2,CASSLSAVKRTGNYGYTF,TGTGCCAGCAGCTTATCGGCAGTAAAGAGGACAGGAAACTATGGCTACACCTTC
TRBD1,TRBJ2-7,-,TRBV9,CASSEGQGRGEQYF,TGTGCCAGCAGCGAAGGACAGGGTAGGGGCGAGCAGTACTTC
-,TRBJ1-3,-,TRBV13,CASSLGPQERLDTIYF,TGTGCCAGCAGCTTAGGGCCACAGGAACGACTGGACACCATATATTTT
-,TRBJ2-7,-,TRBV19,CASSMGLTYEQYF,TGTGCCAGTAGTATGGGGCTAACCTACGAGCAGTACTTC
-,TRBJ2-7,-,TRBV21-1,CASSGRDRVGF,TGTGCCAGCAGCGGCCGGGACAGGGTTGGTTTC
-,TRBJ2-7,-,TRBV4-2,CASSQNEEASYEQYF,TGTGCCAGCAGCCAGAACGAGGAGGCCTCCTACGAGCAGTACTTC